Only a few counts were recorded for the clone carrying this T cell receptor beta chain. Its antigen is undetermined. Next came a second PCR, run for 7 to 11 cycles, which used a sample-barcoded 5' primer along with a J-beta primer mix. TCRdb fed the 5' RACE reads into MiXCR, producing one record per CDR3 protein. The sample comprises 1.5 million to 1.8 million distinct CDR3 sequences, roughly 43% of which are singletons, and less than 5% rests with the top ten. CDR3 length: 13 amino acids. From germline, CDR1 is SGDLS and CDR2 YYNGEE. V was clipped by 3 bases and J by 9 bases; unmatched bases: 4. The entry originates in a study of blood T cells in healthy people across ages. Study-wide background: Using template switching, researchers captured about one barcoded beta molecule for each two T cells.

Study results and limitations: In older individuals, TCR beta diversity per million T cells was lower, falling roughly linearly with age.

The people who gave samples were healthy Caucasians from Russia, aged roughly 6 to 95. Each sample used at least 6.5 million PBMCs. The J gene is TRBJ2-1, the V gene TRBV9; 9 bases fit TRBD2. Material for sequencing was blood. The TCR comes from a woman aged 18-29 years in good health. CDR3 in DNA: TGTGCCAGCAGCGAGACAGCGGGGGGTGAGCAGTTCTTC. It translates to CASSETAGGEQFF.